The 10 T cell receptor beta chains below were found in one sample sequenced in a study of blood T cell repertoires in COVID-19. TCRdb's table, derived via immunoSEQ multiplex PCR, lists solely in-frame clones and lacks some. The sample carries approximately 260,000 clones, nearly 90% recorded once. Sequenced: peripheral blood. Source of these receptors: a woman aged 35 to 49 who had recovered from COVID-19.

This chain uses TRBV5-4 with TRBJ2-1; D possibly corresponds to TRBD2 (6 bases). Trimming cost V 4 bases and J 6 bases, with 20 bases left between them. The length of the CDR3 is 16 residues. Germline V gene data show CDR1 as SGHNT and CDR2 as YYREEE (reference sequence). CDR3 bases: TGTGCCAGCAGCCTTGGATCCCAGGCTAGCGTCAATGAGCAGTTCTTC. It encodes CASSLGSQASVNEQFF.

The V and J genes are TRBV11-3 and TRBJ2-3; tentatively, D is TRBD1 (6 bases). Germline V gene data show CDR1 as SGHNT and CDR2 as YENEEA. CDR3 size: 13 residues. V shed 6 bases and J shed 6 bases, with 13 bases lying between them. Here the CDR3 DNA reads TGTGCCAGCAGTGACCTCCAGGGGGATACGCAGTATTTT. This codes for CASSDLQGDTQYF.

A note on this clone: The identical CDR3 is also encoded by other nucleotide sequences in the sample. This chain links TRBV7-6 with TRBJ1-5, with D possibly being TRBD1 (5 bases). Trimming took 1 base from V and 4 from J, leaving 5 bases between them. Germline lookup yields CDR1 SGHVS and CDR2 FNYEAQ. The CDR3 is 13 amino acids. CDR3 loop: CASSLDRNQPQHF. The CDR3 DNA follows: TGTGCCAGCAGCTTAGACAGGAATCAGCCCCAGCATTTT.

This chain connects TRBV28 to TRBJ2-5; 9 nucleotides agree with TRBD2. This CDR3 has 16 amino acids. V trimming: 7 bases; J trimming: 5 bases; junction bases outside the gene matches: 14. Germline V CDR1 and CDR2: MDHEN, SYDVKM. The CDR3 coding sequence is TGTGCCAGCAAAATCCCGGGACTAGCTGATCAGGAGACCCAGTACTTC. Translated: CASKIPGLADQETQYF.

The rearrangement links TRBV18 to TRBJ2-2; 10 positions match TRBD1. V dropped 11 bases and J dropped 3; count of bases not matched to a gene: 6. The CDR3 sequence is 14 residues long. Looked up from germline, CDR1 is KGHSH and CDR2 is LQKENI. CDR3: CAGGGQGHTGELFF. The CDR3 DNA follows: TGTGCCGGCGGGGGACAGGGGCACACCGGGGAGCTGTTTTTT.

This clone has more than one count but fewer than ten. The genes are TRBV6-2 or TRBV6-3 and TRBJ2-3; 11 nucleotides align to TRBD2. The germline V gene has CDR1 MNHEY and CDR2 SVGEGT. CDR3 length: 19 amino acids. V lost 0 bases to trimming and J lost 3 bases; unmatched junction nucleotides: 11. CDR3 DNA sequence: TGTGCCAGCAGTTACTCTAGTTCCCCTAGCGGGAGGAGTACAGATACGCAGTATTTT. Its protein product is CASSYSSSPSGRSTDTQYF.

J is TRBJ2-2 and V is TRBV19, with 8 bases that match TRBD2. This CDR3 has 17 residues. CDR1 and CDR2 (germline): LNHDA, SQIVND (reference sequence). V lost 3 bases to trimming and J lost 3 bases; unmatched junction nucleotides: 9. In DNA form, the CDR3 reads TGTGCCAGTAGTATGGTATTAGCGGGGCAAGACACCGGGGAGCTGTTTTTT. It specifies CASSMVLAGQDTGELFF.

The genes are TRBV7-2 and TRBJ2-7, with a tentative D call TRBD2 (5 bases). Trimming left V 5 bases short and J 3 bases short, with 26 bases between. The germline gives CDR1 SGHTA, CDR2 FQGNSA. The CDR3 contains 18 residues. The CDR3: CASSPPLFLSGMDYEQYF. The CDR3 coding sequence is TGTGCCAGCAGCCCACCCTTATTTCTGTCGGGGATGGACTACGAGCAGTACTTC.

This rearrangement joins TRBV2 to TRBJ2-1, with TRBD2 matching 10 bases. CDR1 is SNHLY and CDR2 is FYNNEI in the germline V gene. After removal of 2 bases from V and 9 bases from J, the junction contained 1 base not matched to a gene. CDR3 length equals 13 residues. This chain's CDR3 is CASSELAGAEQFF. As DNA, the CDR3 is TGTGCCAGCAGTGAACTAGCGGGGGCTGAGCAGTTCTTC.

The rearrangement links TRBV25-1 to TRBJ1-3; tentative D call: TRBD1 (6 bases). This CDR3 region has 13 residues. V dropped 5 bases and J dropped 7 bases, with 12 bases sitting between them. Germline-derived CDR1 and CDR2 are MGHDK and SYGVNS. The CDR3 is CASSMTGGNTIYF. CDR3 bases: TGTGCCAGCAGTATGACAGGCGGGAACACCATATATTTT.